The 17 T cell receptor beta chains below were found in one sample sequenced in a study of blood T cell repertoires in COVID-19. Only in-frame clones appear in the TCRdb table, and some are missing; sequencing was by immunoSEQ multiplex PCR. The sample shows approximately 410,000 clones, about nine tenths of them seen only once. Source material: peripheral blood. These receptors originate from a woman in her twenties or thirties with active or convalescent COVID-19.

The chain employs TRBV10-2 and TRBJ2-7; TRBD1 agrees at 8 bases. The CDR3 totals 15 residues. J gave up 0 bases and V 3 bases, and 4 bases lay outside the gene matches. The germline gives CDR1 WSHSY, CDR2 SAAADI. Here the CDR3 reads CASSDRTGISYEQYF. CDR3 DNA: TGCGCCAGCAGTGACCGGACAGGGATCTCCTACGAGCAGTACTTC.

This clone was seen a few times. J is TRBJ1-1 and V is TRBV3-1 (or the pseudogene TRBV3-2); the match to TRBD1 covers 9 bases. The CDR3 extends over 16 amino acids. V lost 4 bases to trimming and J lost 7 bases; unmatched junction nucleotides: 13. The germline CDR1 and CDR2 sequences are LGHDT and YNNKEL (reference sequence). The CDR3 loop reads CASSRSPGQGSLEAFF. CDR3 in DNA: TGTGCCAGCAGCCGCTCCCCGGGACAGGGAAGTCTTGAAGCTTTCTTT.

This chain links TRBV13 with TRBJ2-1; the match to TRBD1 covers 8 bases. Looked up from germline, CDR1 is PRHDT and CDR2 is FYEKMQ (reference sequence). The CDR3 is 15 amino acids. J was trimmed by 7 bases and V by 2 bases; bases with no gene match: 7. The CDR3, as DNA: TGTGCCAGCAGCTTATTCCAGGGGGCTCGGAATGAGCAGTTCTTC. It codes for CASSLFQGARNEQFF.

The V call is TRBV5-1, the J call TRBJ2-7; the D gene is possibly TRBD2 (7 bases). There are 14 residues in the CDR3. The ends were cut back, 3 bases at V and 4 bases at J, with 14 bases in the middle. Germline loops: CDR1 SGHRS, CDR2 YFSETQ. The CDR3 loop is CASSWGGQIYEQYF. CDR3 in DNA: TGCGCCAGCAGCTGGGGGGGACAAATTTACGAGCAGTACTTC.

CDR3 in amino acids: CASSLEGSGSTETQYF. The DNA of the CDR3 is TGCGCCAGCAGCTTGGAGGGTAGCGGGAGTACAGAGACCCAGTACTTC. This chain uses TRBV5-1 with TRBJ2-5; 9 positions agree with TRBD2. Germline CDR1 SGHRS, CDR2 YFSETQ. CDR3 length: 16 amino acids. The V and J ends lost 0 bases and 4 bases, in that order; junction bases with no gene match: 7.

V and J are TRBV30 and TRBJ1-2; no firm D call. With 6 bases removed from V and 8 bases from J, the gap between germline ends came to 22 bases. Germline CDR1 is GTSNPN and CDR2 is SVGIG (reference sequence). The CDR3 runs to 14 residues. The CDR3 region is CACRGSGETGGYTF. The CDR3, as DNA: TGTGCCTGTCGTGGTAGCGGGGAGACGGGGGGCTACACCTTC.

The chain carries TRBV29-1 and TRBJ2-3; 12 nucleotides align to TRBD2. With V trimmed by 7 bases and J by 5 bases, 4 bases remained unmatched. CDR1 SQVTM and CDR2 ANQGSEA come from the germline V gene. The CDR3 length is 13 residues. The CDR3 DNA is TGCAGCGCGAAGGGACTAGCGGGAGATACGCAGTATTTT. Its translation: CSAKGLAGDTQYF.

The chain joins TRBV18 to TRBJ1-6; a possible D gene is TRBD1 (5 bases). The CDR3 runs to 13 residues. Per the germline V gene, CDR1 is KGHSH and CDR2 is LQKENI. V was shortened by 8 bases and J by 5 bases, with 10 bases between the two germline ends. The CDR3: CASRTINNSPLHF. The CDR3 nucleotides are TGTGCCAGCCGGACAATAAATAATTCACCCCTCCACTTT.

CDR3 bases: TGTGCCTGGAGGGGACAATCGAACACTGAAGCTTTCTTT. Translating it yields CAWRGQSNTEAFF. The genes are TRBV30 and TRBJ1-1, with a weak D call TRBD1 (6 bases). CDR1 and CDR2 from the germline V gene are GTSNPN and SVGIG (reference sequence). V dropped 3 bases and J dropped 1 base, with 9 bases sitting between them. CDR3 length: 13 residues.

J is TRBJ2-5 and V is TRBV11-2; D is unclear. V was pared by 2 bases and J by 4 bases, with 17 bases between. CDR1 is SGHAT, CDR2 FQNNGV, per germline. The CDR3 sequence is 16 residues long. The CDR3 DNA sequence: TGTGCCAGCAGCTTAAACTCCCCCCCGGTAGTAGAGACCCAGTACTTC. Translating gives CASSLNSPPVVETQYF.

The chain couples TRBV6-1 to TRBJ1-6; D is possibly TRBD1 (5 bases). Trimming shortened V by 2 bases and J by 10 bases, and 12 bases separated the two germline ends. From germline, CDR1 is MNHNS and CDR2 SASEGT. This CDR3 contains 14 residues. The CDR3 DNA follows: TGTGCCAGCAGTGAATTATCGCGGGGCTCACCCCTCCACTTT. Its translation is CASSELSRGSPLHF.

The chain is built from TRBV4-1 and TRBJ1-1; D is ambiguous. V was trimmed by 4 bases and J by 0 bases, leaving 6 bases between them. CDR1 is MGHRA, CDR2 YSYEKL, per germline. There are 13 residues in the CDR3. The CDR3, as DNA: TGCGCCAGCAGCCGTGCAGTGAACACTGAAGCTTTCTTT. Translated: CASSRAVNTEAFF.

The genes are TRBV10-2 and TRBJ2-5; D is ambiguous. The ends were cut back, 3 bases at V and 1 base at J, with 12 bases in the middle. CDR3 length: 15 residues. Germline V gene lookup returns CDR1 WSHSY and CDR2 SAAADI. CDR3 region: CASSDGSTTQETQYF. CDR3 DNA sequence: TGCGCCAGCAGTGATGGTTCGACAACCCAAGAGACCCAGTACTTC.

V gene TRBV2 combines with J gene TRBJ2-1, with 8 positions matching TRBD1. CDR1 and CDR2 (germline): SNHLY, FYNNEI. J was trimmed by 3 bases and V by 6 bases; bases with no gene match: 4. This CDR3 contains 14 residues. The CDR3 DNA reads TGTGCCAGCAGACTCAGGGGGCGCTACAATGAGCAGTTCTTC. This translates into CASRLRGRYNEQFF.

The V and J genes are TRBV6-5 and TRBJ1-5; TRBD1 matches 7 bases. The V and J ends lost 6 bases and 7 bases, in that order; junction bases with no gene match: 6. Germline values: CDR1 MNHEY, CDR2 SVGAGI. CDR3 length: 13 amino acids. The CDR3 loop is CASRPDRVQPQHF. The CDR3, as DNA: TGTGCCAGCAGACCCGACAGGGTCCAGCCCCAGCATTTT.

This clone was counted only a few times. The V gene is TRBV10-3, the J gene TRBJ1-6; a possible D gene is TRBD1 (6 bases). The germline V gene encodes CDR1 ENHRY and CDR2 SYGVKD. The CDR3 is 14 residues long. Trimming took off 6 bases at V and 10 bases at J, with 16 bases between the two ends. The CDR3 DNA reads TGTGCCATCAGCCGGACGGACAGTTTGTCACCCCTCCACTTT. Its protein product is CAISRTDSLSPLHF.

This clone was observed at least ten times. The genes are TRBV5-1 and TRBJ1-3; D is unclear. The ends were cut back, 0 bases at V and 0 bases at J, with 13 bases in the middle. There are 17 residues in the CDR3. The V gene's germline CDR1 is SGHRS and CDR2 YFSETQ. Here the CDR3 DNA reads TGCGCCAGCAGCTTGGGTCCCAGTGCCAACTCTGGAAACACCATATATTTT. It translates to CASSLGPSANSGNTIYF.